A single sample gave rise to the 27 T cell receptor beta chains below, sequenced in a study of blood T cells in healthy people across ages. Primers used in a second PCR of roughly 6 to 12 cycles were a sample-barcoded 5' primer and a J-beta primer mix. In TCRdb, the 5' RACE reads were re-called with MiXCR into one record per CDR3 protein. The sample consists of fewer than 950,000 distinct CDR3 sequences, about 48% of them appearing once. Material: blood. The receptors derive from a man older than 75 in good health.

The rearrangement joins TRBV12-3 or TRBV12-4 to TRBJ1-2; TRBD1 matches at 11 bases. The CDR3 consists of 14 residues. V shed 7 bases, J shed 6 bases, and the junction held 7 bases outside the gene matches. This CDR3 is CASTHGQGANGYTF. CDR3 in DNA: TGTGCCAGCACCCACGGACAGGGGGCAAATGGCTACACCTTC.

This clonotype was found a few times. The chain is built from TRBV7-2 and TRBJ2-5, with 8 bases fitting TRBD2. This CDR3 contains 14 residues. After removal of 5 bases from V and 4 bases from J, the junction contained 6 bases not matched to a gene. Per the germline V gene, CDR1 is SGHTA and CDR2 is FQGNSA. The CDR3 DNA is TGTGCCAGCAGCCCTTCCGGGAGGGGAGAGACCCAGTACTTC. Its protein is CASSPSGRGETQYF.

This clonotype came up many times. CDR3 amino acids: CASSSGQNSRYAYF. The CDR3 DNA reads as TGCGCCAGCAGCTCCGGACAAAACTCCAGATACGCGTATTTT. V usage is TRBV5-1 and J usage is TRBJ2-3, with D perhaps matching TRBD1 (5 bases). The CDR3 totals 14 residues. The V gene lost 3 bases and the J gene lost 14 bases, with 22 bases spanning the gap. CDR1 and CDR2 from the germline V gene are SGHRS and YFSETQ.

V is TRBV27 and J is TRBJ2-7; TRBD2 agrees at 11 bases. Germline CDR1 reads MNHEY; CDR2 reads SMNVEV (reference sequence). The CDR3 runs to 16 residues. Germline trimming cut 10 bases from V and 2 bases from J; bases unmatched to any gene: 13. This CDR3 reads CATGTYSGRVTYEQYF. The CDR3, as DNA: TGTGCCACCGGAACCTATAGCGGGAGGGTGACCTACGAGCAGTACTTC.

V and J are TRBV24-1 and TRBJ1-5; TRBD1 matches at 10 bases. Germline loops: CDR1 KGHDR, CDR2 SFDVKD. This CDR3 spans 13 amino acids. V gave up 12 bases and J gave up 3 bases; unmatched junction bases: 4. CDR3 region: CASGTGANQPQHF. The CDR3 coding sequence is TGTGCCTCCGGGACAGGGGCCAATCAGCCCCAGCATTTT.

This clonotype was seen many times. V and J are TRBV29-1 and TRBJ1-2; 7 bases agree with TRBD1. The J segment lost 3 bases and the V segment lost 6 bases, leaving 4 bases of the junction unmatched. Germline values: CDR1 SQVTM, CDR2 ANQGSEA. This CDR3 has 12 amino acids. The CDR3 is CSVHRGDYGYTF. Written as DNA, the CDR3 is TGCAGCGTCCACAGGGGAGACTATGGCTACACCTTC.

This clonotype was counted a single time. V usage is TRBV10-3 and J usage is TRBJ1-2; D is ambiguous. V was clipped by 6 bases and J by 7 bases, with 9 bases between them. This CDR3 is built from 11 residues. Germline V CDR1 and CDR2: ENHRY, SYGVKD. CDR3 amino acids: CAIRQVFGYTF. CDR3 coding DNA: TGTGCCATCAGGCAAGTTTTTGGCTACACCTTC.

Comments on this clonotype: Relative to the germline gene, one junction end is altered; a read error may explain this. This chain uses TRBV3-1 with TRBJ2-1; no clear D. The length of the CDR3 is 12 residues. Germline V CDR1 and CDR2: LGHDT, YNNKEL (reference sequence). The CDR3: CTSSHSGNEQFF. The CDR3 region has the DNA TGTACCAGCAGCCACAGTGGGAATGAGCAGTTCTTC.

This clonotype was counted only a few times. Here the CDR3 reads CASSPGDTNTEAFF. DNA for the CDR3: TGTGCCAGCAGCCCTGGGGACACCAACACTGAAGCTTTCTTT. The chain carries TRBV7-9 and TRBJ1-1; tentatively, D is TRBD1 (6 bases). Germline CDR1 reads SEHNR; CDR2 reads FQNEAQ (reference sequence). Between the trimmed V and J ends, which lost 5 bases and 2 bases, there was a span of 12 bases. The CDR3 loop spans 14 amino acids.

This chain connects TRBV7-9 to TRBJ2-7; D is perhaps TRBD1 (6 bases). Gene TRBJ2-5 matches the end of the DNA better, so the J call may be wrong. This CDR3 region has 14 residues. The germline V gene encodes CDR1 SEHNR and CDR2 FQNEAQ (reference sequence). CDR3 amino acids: CASSIDRLQETQYF. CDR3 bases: TGTGCCAGCAGCATTGACAGGTTACAAGAGACCCAGTACTTC.

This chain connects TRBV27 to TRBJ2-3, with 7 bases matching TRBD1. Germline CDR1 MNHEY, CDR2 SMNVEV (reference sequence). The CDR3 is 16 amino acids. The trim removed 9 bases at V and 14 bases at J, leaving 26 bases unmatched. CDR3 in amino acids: CASSWDRTRWDRYAYF. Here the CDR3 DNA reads TGTGCCAGTTCATGGGATCGGACAAGATGGGACAGATACGCGTATTTT.

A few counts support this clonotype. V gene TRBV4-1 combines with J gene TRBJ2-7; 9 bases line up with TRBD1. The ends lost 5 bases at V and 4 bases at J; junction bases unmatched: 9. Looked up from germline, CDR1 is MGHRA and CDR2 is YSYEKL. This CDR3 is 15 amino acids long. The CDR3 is CASSSTRDRVYEQYF. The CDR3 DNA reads TGCGCCAGCAGCTCCACGCGGGACAGGGTATACGAGCAGTACTTC.

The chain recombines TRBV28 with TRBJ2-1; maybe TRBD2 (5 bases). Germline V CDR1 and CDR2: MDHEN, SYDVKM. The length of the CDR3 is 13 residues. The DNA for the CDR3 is TGTGGGTCTAGCCCCCCTAATGACAATGAGCAGTTCTTC. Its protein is CGSSPPNDNEQFF.

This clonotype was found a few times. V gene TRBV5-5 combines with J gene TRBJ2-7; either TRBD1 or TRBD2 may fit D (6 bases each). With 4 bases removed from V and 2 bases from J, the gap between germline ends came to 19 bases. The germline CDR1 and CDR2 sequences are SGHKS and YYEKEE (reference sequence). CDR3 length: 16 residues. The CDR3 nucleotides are TGTGCCAGCAGCCCCGGGATGGGGGGCGCACCCTACGAGCAGTACTTC. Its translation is CASSPGMGGAPYEQYF.

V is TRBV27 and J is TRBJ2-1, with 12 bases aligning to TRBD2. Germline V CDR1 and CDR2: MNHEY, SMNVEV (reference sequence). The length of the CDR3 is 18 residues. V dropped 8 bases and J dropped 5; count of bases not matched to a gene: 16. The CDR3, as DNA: TGTGCCAGCGGGGGACTAGCGGGTTTCCTTACCCACCACAATGAGCAGTTCTTC. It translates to CASGGLAGFLTHHNEQFF.

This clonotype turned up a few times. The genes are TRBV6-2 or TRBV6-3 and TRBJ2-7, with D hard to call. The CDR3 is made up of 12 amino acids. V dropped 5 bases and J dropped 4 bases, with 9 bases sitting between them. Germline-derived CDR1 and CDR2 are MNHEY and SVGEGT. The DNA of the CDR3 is TGTGCCAGCAGTCGCCGTCCATACGAGCAGTACTTC. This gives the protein CASSRRPYEQYF.

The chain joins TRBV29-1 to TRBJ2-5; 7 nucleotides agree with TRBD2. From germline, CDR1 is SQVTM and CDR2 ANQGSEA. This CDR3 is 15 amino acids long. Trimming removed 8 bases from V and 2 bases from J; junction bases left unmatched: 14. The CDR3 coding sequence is TGCAGCTTCCGACGGGGGGACGACTATCAAGAGACCCAGTACTTC. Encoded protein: CSFRRGDDYQETQYF. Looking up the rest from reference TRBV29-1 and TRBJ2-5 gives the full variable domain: SAVISQKPSRDICQRGTSLTIQCQVDSQVTMMFWYRQQPGQSLTLIATANQGSEATYESGFVIDKFPISRPNLTFSTLTVSNMSPEDSSIYLCSFRRGDDYQETQYFGPGTRLLVL.

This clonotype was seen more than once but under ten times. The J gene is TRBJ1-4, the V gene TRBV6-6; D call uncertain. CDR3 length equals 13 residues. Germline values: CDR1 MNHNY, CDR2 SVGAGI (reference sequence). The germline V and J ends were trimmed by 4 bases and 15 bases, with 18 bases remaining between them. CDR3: CASSFLKQGNLFF. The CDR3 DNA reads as TGTGCCAGCAGTTTCCTAAAACAAGGAAACTTGTTTTTT.

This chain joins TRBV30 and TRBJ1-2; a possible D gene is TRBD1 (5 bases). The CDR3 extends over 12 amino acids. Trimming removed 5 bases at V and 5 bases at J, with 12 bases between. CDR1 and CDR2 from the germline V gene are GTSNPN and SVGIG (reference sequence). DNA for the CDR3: TGTGCCTGGGGAAGACAGAGTTATGGCTACACCTTC. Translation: CAWGRQSYGYTF.

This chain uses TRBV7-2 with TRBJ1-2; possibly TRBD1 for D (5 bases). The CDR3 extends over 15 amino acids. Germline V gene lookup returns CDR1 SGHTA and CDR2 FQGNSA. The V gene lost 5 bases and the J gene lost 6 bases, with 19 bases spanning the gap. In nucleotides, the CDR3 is TGTGCCAGCAGCGCCGACAGAGCTGGAGGCCATGGCTACACCTTC. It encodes CASSADRAGGHGYTF.

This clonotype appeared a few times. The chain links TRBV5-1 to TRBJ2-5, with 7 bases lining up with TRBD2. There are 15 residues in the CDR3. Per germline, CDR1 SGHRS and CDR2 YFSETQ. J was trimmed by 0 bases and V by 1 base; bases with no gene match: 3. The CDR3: CASSLFLADQETQYF. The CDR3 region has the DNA TGCGCCAGCAGCTTGTTCCTAGCGGACCAAGAGACCCAGTACTTC.

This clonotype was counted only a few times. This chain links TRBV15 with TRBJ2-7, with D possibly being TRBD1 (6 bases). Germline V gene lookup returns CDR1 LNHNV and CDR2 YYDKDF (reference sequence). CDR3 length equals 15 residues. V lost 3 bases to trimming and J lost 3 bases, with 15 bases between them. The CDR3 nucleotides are TGTGCCACCAGCAGGGAAACAGGGATTGACTACGAGCAGTACTTC. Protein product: CATSRETGIDYEQYF.

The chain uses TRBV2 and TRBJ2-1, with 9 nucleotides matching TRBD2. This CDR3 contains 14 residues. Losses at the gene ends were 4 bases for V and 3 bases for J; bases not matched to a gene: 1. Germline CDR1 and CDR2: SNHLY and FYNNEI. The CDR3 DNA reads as TGTGCCAGCAGTGTAGCGGGGGACTACAATGAGCAGTTCTTC. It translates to CASSVAGDYNEQFF.

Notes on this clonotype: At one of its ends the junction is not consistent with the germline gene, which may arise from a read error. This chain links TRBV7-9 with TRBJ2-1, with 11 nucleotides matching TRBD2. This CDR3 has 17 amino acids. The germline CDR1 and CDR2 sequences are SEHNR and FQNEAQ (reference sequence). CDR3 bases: TGTGCCAGCAGCTTAGCTACGGGACTAGCGGATTACAATGAGCGGTTCTTC. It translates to CASSLATGLADYNERFF.

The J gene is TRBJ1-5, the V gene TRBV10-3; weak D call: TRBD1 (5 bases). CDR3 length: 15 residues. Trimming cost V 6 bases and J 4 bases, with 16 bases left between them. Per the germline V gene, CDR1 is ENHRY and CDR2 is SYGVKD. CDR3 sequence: CAIRASDSGNQPQHF. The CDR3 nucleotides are TGTGCCATCAGAGCCTCCGACAGTGGGAATCAGCCCCAGCATTTT.

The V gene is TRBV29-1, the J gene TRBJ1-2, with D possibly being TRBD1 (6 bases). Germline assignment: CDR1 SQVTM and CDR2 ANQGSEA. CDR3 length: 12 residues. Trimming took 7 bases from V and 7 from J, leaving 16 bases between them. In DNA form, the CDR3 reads TGCAGCGCTGGAGAGGGGGTGGGTGGCTACACCTTC. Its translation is CSAGEGVGGYTF.

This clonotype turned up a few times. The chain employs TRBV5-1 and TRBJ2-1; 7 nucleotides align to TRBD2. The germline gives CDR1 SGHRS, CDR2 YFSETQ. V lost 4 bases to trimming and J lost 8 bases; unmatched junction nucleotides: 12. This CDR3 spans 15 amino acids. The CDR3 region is CASSPSREVIYEQFF. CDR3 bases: TGCGCCAGCAGCCCCAGTCGGGAGGTCATCTATGAGCAGTTCTTC.